This TCR beta chain was observed in a study of T cells in Graves' hyperthyroidism and ophthalmopathy. This clonotype was seen only a few times. Its antigen is still unknown. This CDR3 comprises 14 residues. With 5 bases clipped from V and 4 bases from J, the junction kept 5 bases outside the gene matches. Germline CDR1 and CDR2: LNHDA and SQIVND (reference sequence). Notes on the study in general: Within blood appeared most thyroid clonotypes that had expanded above 0.001. The model identified upcoming ophthalmopathy a median approximately 6.5 months ahead of onset.

Clinical symptoms, serum thyroxine and TRAb, thyroid ultrasound and orbital computed tomography together formed the diagnostic basis. What was amplified from RNA transcripts were TCR beta CDR3 regions. The TCR CDR3 was amplified in a first-round RT-PCR using the HTBI primer set. TCRdb redid the calling of the multiplex PCR reads with MiXCR, one entry per CDR3 protein. The sample has about 640,000 distinct CDR3 sequences; roughly 45% are singletons. This receptor was identified in an adult man with Graves' disease, either hyperthyroidism or ophthalmopathy (not recorded which). J is TRBJ1-5 and V is TRBV19; TRBD1 agrees at 7 bases. The sample consisted of peripheral blood or thyroid tissue (not recorded which). The DNA for the CDR3 is TGTGCCAGTAGTTTCAGGGGGGATAATCAGCCCCAGCATTTT. Its protein product is CASSFRGDNQPQHF.